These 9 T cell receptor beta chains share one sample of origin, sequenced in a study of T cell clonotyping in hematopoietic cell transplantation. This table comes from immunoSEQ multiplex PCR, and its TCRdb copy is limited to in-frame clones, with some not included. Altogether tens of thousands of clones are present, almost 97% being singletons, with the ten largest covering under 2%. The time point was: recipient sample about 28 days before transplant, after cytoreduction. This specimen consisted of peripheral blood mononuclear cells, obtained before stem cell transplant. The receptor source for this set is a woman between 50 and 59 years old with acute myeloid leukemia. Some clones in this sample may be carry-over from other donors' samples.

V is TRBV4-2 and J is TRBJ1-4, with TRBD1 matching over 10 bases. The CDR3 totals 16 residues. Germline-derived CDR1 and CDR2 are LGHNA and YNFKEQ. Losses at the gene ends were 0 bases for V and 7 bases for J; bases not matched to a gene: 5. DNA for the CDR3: TGTGCCAGCAGCCAAGAGGGGACAGGGGTAGGTGAAAAACTGTTTTTT. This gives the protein CASSQEGTGVGEKLFF.

Here the CDR3 DNA reads TGTGCCAGCAGCGAAACCAGTGGGAGGAGGGAGCCCCAGCATTTT. It is translated as CASSETSGRREPQHF. The chain recombines TRBV6-5 with TRBJ1-5; D not resolved. The CDR3 has 15 residues. V was clipped by 6 bases and J by 8 bases, with 20 bases between them. Germline V gene lookup returns CDR1 MNHEY and CDR2 SVGAGI.

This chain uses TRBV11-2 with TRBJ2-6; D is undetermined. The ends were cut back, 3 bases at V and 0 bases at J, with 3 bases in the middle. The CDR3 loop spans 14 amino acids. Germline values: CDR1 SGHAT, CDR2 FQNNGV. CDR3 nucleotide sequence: TGTGCCAGCAGCTTGGTCTCTGGGGCCAACGTCCTGACTTTC. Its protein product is CASSLVSGANVLTF.

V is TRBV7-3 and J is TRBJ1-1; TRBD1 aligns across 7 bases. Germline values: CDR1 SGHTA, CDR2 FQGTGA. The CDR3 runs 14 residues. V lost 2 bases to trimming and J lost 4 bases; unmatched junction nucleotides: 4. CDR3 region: CASSLYEGATEAFF. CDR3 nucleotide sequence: TGTGCCAGCAGCTTATATGAGGGGGCCACTGAAGCTTTCTTT.

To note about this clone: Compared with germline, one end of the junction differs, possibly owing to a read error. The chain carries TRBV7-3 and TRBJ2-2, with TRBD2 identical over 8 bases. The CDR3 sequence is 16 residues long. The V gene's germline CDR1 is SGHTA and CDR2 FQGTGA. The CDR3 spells CASSITGGLDTGELFF. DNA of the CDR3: TGTGCCAGCAGCATAACGGGGGGGCTTGACACCGGGGAGCTGTTTTTT. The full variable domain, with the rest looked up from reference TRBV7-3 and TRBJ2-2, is GAGVSQTPSNKVTEKGKYVELRCDPISGHTALYWYRQSLGQGPEFLIYFQGTGAADDSGLPNDRFFAVRPEGSVSTLKIQRTERGDSAVYLCASSITGGLDTGELFFGEGSRLTVL.

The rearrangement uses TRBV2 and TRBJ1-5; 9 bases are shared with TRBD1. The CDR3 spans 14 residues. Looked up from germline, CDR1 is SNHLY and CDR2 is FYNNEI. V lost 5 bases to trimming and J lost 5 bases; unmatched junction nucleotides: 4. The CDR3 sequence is CASSSDRGDQPQHF. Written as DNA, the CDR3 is TGTGCCAGCAGTTCCGACAGGGGGGATCAGCCCCAGCATTTT. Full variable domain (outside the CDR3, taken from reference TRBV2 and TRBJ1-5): EPEVTQTPSHQVTQMGQEVILRCVPISNHLYFYWYRQILGQKVEFLVSFYNNEISEKSEIFDDQFSVERPDGSNFTLKIRSTKLEDSAMYFCASSSDRGDQPQHFGDGTRLSIL.

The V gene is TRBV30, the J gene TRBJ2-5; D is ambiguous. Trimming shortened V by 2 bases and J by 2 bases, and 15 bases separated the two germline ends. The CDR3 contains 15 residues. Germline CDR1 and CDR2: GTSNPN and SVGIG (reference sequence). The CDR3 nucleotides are TGTGCCTGGAGTCCCCTGACGGGCAATCAAGAGACCCAGTACTTC. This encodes CAWSPLTGNQETQYF.

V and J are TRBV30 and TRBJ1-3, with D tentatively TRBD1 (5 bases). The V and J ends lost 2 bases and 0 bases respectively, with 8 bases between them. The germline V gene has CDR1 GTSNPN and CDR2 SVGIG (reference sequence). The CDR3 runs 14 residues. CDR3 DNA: TGTGCCTGGAGTCCAGGGAGCTCTGGAAACACCATATATTTT. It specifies CAWSPGSSGNTIYF.

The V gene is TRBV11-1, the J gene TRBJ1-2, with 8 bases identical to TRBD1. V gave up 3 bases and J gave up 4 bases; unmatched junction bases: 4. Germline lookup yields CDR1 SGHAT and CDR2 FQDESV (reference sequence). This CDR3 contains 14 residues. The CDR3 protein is CASSFGQGAYGYTF. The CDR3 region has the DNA TGTGCCAGCAGCTTCGGACAGGGAGCCTATGGCTACACCTTC.